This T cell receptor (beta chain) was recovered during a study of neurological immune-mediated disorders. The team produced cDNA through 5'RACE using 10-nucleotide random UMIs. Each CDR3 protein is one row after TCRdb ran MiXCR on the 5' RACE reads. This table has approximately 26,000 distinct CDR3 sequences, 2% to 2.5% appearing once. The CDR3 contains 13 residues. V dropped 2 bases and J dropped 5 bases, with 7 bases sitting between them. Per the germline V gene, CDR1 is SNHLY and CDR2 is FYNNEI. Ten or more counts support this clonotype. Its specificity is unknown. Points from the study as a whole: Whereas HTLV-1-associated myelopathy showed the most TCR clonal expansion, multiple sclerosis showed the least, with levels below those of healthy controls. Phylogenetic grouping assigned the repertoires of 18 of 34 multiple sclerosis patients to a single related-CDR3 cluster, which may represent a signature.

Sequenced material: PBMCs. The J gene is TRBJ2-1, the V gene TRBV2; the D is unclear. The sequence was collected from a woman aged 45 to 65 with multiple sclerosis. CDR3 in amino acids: CASSEPLDNEQFF. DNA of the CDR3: TGTGCCAGCAGTGAACCTTTAGACAATGAGCAGTTCTTC.